This TCR beta chain was identified in a study of blood T cell repertoires in COVID-19. As for the study in general: Material from acute and convalescent COVID-19 was sourced from the United States, Italy and Spain. The analysed material was cDNA or gDNA that came from T cells, B-cell-depleted T cells, or PBMCs.

There are 15 residues in the CDR3. V was cut by 5 bases and J by 3 bases, with 14 bases left in between. The germline CDR1 and CDR2 sequences are SGHAT and FQNNGV. TCRdb keeps only in-frame clones here, not all; method: immunoSEQ multiplex PCR. The sample has 200,000 to 300,000 clones, about 83% seen once. This chain links TRBV11-2 with TRBJ2-4, with D possibly matching TRBD2 (6 bases). The specimen was peripheral blood. The origin of this receptor is a human donor in a cohort sampled during active COVID-19. The CDR3 region is CASSSPGAFKNIQYF. The CDR3 DNA reads as TGTGCCAGCAGCAGTCCGGGAGCCTTCAAAAACATTCAGTACTTC.